Detailed here is one TCR beta chain. The identical CDR3 is also encoded by other nucleotide sequences in the sample. The data were obtained in a study of blood T cell repertoires in COVID-19. Across the whole study: Whether acute or convalescent, the COVID-19 samples came from the United States, Italy and Spain. Sources were T cells, B-cell-depleted T cells, or PBMCs; the material itself was cDNA or gDNA.

Cohort allocation depended upon clinical history that participants reported. Symptom resolution, clearance, or two negative PCRs marked the recovered donors of Cohort 3. This table comes from immunoSEQ multiplex PCR, and its TCRdb copy is limited to in-frame clones, with some not included. This sample has some 290,000 clones; roughly 86% occur once, and the top ten carry less than 9.5%. Germline lookup yields CDR1 KGHSH and CDR2 LQKENI. V lost 3 bases to trimming and J lost 5 bases; unmatched junction nucleotides: 2. The CDR3 has 16 residues. The V and J genes are TRBV18 and TRBJ2-2; 14 bases map to TRBD2. This clonotype was sampled from a woman in her twenties or thirties who had recovered from COVID-19. The specimen was PBMCs or T cells enriched from blood (not recorded which). The CDR3: CASSPGLAGVTGELFF. The DNA of the CDR3 is TGTGCCAGCTCACCGGGACTAGCGGGAGTAACCGGGGAGCTGTTTTTT.